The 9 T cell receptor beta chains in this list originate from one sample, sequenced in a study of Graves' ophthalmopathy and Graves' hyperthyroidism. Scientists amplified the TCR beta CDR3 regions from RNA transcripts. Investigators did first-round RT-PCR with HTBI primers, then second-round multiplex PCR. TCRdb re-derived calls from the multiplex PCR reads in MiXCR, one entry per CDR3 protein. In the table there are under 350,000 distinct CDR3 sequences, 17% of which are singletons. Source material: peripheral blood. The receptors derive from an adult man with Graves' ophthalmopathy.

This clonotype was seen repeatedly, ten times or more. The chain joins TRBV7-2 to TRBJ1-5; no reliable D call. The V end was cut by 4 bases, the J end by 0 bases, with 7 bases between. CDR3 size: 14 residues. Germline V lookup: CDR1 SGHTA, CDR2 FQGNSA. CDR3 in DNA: TGTGCCAGCAGCTCGTTCTATAGCAATCAGCCCCAGCATTTT. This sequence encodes CASSSFYSNQPQHF. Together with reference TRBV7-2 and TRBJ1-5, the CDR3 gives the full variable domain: GAGVSQSPSNKVTEKGKDVELRCDPISGHTALYWYRQSLGQGLEFLIYFQGNSAPDKSGLPSDRFSAERTGGSVSTLTIQRTQQEDSAVYLCASSSFYSNQPQHFGDGTRLSIL.

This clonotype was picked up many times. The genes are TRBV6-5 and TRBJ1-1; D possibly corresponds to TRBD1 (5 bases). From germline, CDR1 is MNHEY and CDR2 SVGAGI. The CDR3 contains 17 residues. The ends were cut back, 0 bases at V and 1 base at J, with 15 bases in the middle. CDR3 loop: CASSYSGARFRNTEAFF. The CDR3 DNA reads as TGTGCCAGCAGTTACTCAGGGGCGCGCTTCCGGAACACTGAAGCTTTCTTT.

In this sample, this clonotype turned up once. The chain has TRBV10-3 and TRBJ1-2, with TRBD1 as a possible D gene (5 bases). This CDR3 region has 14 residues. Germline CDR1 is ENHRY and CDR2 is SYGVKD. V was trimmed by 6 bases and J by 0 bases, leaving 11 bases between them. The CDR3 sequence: CAISRQTANYGYTF. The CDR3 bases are TGTGCCATCAGCAGACAGACCGCTAACTATGGCTACACCTTC.

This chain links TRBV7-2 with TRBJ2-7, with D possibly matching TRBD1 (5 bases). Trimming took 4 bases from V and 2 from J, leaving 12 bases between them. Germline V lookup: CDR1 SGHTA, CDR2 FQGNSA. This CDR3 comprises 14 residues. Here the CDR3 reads CASSWTNPPYEQYF. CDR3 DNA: TGTGCCAGCAGCTGGACAAACCCCCCCTACGAGCAGTACTTC.

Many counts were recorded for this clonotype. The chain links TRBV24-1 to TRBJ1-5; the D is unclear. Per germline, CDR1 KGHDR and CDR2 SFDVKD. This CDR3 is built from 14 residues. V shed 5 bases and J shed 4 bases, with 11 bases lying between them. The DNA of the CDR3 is TGTGCCACCAGTGGTGGGTCGCGGAATCAGCCCCAGCATTTT. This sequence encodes CATSGGSRNQPQHF.

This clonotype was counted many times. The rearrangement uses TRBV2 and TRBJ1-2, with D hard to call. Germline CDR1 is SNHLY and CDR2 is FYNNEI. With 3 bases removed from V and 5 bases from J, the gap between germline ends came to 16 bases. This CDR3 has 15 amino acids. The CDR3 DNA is TGTGCCAGCAGTGATGGCGGTCAACTGGGTTATGGCTACACCTTC. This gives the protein CASSDGGQLGYGYTF.

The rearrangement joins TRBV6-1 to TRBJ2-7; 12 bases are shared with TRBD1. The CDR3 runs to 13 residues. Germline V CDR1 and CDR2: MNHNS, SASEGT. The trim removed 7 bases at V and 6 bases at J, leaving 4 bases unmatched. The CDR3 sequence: CASTGTGGAEQYF. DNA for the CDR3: TGTGCCAGCACGGGGACAGGGGGCGCCGAGCAGTACTTC.

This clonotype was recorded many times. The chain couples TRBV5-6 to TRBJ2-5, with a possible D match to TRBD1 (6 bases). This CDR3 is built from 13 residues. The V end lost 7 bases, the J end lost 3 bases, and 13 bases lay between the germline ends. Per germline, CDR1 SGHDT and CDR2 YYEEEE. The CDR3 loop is CASSGTNKETQYF. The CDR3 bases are TGTGCCAGCTCCGGGACAAACAAAGAGACCCAGTACTTC.

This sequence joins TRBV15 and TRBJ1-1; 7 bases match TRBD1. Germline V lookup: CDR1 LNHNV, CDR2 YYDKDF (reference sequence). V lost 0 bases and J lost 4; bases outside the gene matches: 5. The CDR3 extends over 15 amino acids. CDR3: CATSRDMHRGTEAFF. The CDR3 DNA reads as TGTGCCACCAGCAGAGATATGCACAGGGGCACTGAAGCTTTCTTT. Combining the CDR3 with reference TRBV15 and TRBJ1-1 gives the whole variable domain DAMVIQNPRYQVTQFGKPVTLSCSQTLNHNVMYWYQQKSSQAPKLLFHYYDKDFNNEADTPDNFQSRRPNTSFCFLDIRSPGLGDTAMYLCATSRDMHRGTEAFFGQGTRLTVV.